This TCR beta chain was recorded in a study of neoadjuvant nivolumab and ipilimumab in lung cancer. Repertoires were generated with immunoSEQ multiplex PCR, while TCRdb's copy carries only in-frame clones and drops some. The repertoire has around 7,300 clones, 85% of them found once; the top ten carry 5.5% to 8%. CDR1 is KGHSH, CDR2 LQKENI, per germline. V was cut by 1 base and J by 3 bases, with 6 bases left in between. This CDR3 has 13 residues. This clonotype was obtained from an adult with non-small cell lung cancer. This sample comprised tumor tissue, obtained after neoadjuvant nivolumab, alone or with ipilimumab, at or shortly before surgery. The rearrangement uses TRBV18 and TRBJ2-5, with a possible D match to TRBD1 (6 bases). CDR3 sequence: CASSPRTEETQYF. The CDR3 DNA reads TGTGCCAGCTCACCACGGACAGAAGAGACCCAGTACTTC.